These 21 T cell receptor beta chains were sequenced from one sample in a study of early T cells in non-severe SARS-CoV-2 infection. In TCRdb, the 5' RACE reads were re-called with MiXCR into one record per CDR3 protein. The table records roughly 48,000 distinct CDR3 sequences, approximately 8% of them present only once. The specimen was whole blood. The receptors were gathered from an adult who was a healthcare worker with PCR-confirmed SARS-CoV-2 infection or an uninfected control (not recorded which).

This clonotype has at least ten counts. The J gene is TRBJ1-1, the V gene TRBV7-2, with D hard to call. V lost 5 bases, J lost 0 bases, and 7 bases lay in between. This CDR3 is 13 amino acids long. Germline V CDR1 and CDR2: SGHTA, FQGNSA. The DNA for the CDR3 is TGTGCCAGCAGCCGGACCATGAACACTGAAGCTTTCTTT. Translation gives CASSRTMNTEAFF.

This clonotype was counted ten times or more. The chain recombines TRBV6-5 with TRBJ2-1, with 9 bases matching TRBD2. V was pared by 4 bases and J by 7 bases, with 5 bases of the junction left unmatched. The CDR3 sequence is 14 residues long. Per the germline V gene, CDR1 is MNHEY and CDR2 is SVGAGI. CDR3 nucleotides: TGTGCCAGCAGTTCGGCTAGCGGGACGAATGAGCAGTTCTTC. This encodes CASSSASGTNEQFF.

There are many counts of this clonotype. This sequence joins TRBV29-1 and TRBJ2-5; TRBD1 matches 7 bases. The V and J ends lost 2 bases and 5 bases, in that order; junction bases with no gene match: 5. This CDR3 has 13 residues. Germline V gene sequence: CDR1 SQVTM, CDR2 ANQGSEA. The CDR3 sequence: CSVERDSMETQYF. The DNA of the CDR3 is TGCAGCGTTGAACGGGACAGTATGGAGACCCAGTACTTC.

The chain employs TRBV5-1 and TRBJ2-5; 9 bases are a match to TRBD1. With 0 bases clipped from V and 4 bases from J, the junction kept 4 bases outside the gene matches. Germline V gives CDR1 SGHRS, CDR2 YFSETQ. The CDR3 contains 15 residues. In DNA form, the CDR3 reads TGCGCCAGCAGCTTGGAGACAGGGGGAAGAGAGACCCAGTACTTC. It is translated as CASSLETGGRETQYF.

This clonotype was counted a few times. CDR3 nucleotides: TGTGCCAGCAGCCAACCCCCACATACGCAGTATTTT. This gives the protein CASSQPPHTQYF. The chain joins TRBV14 to TRBJ2-3; no reliable D call. Germline V lookup: CDR1 SGHDN, CDR2 FVKESK. This CDR3 region has 12 residues. V was shortened by 2 bases and J by 7 bases, with 7 bases between the two germline ends.

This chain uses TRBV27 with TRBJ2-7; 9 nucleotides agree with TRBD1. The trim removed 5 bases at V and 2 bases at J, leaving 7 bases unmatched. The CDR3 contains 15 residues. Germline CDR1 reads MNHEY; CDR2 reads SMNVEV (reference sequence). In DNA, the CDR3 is TGTGCCAGCAGTCTACGGGACAGGGTACCCTACGAGCAGTACTTC. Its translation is CASSLRDRVPYEQYF.

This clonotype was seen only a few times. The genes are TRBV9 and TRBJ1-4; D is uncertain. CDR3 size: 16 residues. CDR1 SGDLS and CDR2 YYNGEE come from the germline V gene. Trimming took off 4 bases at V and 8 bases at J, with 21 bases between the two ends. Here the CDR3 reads CASSPELGPRKEKLFF. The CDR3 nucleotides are TGTGCCAGCAGCCCCGAGTTAGGACCCCGGAAGGAAAAACTGTTTTTT.

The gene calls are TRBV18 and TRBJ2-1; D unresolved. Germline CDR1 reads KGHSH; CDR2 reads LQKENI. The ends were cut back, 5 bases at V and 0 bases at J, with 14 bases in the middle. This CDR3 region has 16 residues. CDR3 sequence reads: CASSSSRNPSYNEQFF. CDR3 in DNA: TGTGCCAGCTCATCCTCAAGGAACCCCTCCTACAATGAGCAGTTCTTC.

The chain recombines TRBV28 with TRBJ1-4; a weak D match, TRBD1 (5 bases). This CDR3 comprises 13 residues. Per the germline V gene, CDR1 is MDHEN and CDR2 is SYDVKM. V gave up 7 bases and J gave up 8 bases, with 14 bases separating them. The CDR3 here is CASKGRVVEKLFF. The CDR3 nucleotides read TGTGCCAGCAAGGGCAGGGTGGTCGAAAAACTGTTTTTT.

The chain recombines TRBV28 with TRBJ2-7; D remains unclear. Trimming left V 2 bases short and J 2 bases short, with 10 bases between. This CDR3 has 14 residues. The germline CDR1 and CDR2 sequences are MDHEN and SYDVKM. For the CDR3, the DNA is TGTGCCAGCAGTTTAGTCACACCCGCCTACGAGCAGTACTTC. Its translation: CASSLVTPAYEQYF.

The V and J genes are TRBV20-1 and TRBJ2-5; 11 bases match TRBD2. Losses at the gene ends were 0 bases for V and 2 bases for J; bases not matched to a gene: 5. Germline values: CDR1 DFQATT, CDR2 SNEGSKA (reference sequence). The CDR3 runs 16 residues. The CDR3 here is CSARDPLAGGQETQYF. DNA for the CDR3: TGCAGTGCTAGAGATCCGCTAGCGGGAGGACAAGAGACCCAGTACTTC.

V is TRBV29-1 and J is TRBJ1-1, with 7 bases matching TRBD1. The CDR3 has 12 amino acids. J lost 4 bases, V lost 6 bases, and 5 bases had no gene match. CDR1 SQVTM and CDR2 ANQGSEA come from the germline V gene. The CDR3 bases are TGCAGCGTCACAGGGGACGGCACTGAAGCTTTCTTT. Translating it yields CSVTGDGTEAFF.

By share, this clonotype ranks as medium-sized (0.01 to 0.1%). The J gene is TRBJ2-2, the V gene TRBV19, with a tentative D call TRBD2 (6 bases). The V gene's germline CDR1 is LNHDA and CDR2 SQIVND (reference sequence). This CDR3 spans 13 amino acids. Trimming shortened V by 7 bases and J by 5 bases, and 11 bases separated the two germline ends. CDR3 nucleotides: TGTGCCAGTACCGCGGGACCTACCGGGGAGCTGTTTTTT. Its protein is CASTAGPTGELFF.

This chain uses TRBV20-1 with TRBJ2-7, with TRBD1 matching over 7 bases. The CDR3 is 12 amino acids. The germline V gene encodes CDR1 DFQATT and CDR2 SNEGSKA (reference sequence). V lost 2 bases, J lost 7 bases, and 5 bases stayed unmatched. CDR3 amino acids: CSARRGPWEQYF. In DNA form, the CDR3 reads TGCAGTGCTAGAAGGGGGCCTTGGGAGCAGTACTTC.

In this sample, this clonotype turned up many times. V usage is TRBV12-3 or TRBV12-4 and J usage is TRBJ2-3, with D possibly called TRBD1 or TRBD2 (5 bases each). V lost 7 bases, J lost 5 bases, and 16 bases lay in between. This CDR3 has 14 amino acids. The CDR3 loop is CASTIRGWGDTQYF. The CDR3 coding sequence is TGTGCCAGCACTATCCGGGGCTGGGGAGATACGCAGTATTTT.

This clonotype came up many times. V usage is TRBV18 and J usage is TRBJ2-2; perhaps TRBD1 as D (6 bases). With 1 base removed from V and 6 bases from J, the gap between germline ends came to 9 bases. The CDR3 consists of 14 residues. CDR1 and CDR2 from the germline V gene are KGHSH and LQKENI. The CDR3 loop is CASSPHGTSGELFF. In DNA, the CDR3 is TGTGCCAGCTCACCACATGGGACATCCGGGGAGCTGTTTTTT. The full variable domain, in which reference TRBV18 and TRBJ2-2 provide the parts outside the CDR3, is NAGVMQNPRHLVRRRGQEARLRCSPMKGHSHVYWYRQLPEEGLKFMVYLQKENIIDESGMPKERFSAEFPKEGPSILRIQQVVRGDSAAYFCASSPHGTSGELFFGEGSRLTVL.

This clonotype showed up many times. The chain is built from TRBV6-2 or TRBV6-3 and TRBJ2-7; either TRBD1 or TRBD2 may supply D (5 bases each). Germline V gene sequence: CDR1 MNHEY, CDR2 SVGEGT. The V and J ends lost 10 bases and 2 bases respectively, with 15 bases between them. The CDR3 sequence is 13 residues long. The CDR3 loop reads CATLRDGTYEQYF. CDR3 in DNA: TGTGCCACCCTCCGGGACGGAACCTACGAGCAGTACTTC.

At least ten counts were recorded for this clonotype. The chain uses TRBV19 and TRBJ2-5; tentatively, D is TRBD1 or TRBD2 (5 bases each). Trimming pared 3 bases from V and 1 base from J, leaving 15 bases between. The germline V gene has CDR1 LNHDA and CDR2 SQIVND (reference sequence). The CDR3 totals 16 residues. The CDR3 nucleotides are TGTGCCAGTAGTATTGTGTCCGGGGCCACCCAAGAGACCCAGTACTTC. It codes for CASSIVSGATQETQYF.

The CDR3 spells CASSRDMSGSPLHF. Here the CDR3 DNA reads TGTGCCAGCAGTCGGGACATGTCAGGATCACCCCTCCACTTT. This rearrangement joins TRBV14 to TRBJ1-6, with D perhaps matching TRBD1 (6 bases). Per germline, CDR1 SGHDN and CDR2 FVKESK. Trimming removed 6 bases at V and 10 bases at J, with 16 bases between. This CDR3 has 14 residues.

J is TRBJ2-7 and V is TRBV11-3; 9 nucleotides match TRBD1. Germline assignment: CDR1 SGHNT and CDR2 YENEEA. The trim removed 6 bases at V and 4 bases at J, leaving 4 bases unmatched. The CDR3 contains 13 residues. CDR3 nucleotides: TGTGCCAGCAGGGTGGACAGGGGTTACGAGCAGTACTTC. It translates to CASRVDRGYEQYF.

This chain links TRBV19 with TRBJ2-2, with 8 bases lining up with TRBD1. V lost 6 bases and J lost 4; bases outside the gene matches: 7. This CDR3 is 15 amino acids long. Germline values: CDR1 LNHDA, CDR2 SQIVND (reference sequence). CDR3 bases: TGTGCCAGTAGATTAGGACAGGGAGGCACCGGGGAGCTGTTTTTT. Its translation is CASRLGQGGTGELFF.